This TCR beta chain was identified in a study of blood T cell repertoires in COVID-19. This clone showed up just once. V shed 0 bases, J shed 2 bases, and the junction held 7 bases outside the gene matches. Germline CDR1 MGHRA, CDR2 YSYEKL. This CDR3 region has 17 residues. Sequencing was performed with immunoSEQ multiplex PCR; in TCRdb, only in-frame clones are kept and a portion is missing. The table shows more than 65,000 clones, with roughly 87% occurring only once. The sequence was obtained from a middle-aged man with active COVID-19. This chain uses TRBV4-1 with TRBJ2-7; 10 bases are shared with TRBD1. Source material: peripheral blood. As DNA, the CDR3 is TGCGCCAGCAGCCAAGAAGGGCCGGGACAGGGGCCCTACGAGCAGTACTTC. Protein: CASSQEGPGQGPYEQYF.